The source of this TCR beta chain is a study of CD8+CD57+ T cells in acquired aplastic anemia. Germline assignment: CDR1 SGHRS and CDR2 YFSETQ. The length of the CDR3 is 14 residues. Deletions cut 5 bases from V and 3 bases from J, with 14 bases between. Only a few counts were recorded for this clonotype. Without the conserved terminal phenylalanine or tryptophan, this CDR3 likely stems from a read error. Investigators profiled TCR beta VDJ and CDR3 from genomic DNA template. TCRdb reanalysed the reads using MiXCR and keeps one entry per CDR3 protein. The sample holds some 120,000 distinct CDR3 sequences, about 43% seen once. By flow cytometry, patients selected for sequencing had shown an expansion of CD8+CD57+ cells.

The specimen was sorted CD4+, CD8+, or CD8+CD57+ T cells (not recorded which) from PBMCs. The chain uses TRBV5-1 and TRBJ1-2; unclear D gene. The sequence was collected from a human donor with aplastic anemia. The CDR3 here is CASSETLWDYGYTL. CDR3 in DNA: TGCGCCAGCAGTGAGACCCTATGGGACTATGGCTACACCCTC.